The source of this T cell receptor beta chain is a study of T-cell memory formation after mild COVID-19. With 0 bases removed from V and 1 base from J, the gap between germline ends came to 8 bases. The CDR3 covers 14 residues. In germline, CDR1 is SGDLS, CDR2 YYNGEE. Via MiXCR, TCRdb re-called the 5' RACE reads, giving one row per CDR3 protein. The repertoire has roughly 550,000 distinct CDR3 sequences, around 21% of them found once; the top ten carry about an eighth. Findings of the study overall: The SARS-CoV-2 specificity of second-wave clones reaching peak at day 37 remained unverified.

The table lists this clonotype with a few counts. Its antigen is unknown. Sequenced: PBMCs or a T cell subset sorted from them (not recorded which). The chain employs TRBV9 and TRBJ2-7; D gene uncertain. This receptor was identified in an adult woman who had mild COVID-19 (a few samples of this study predate the infection). Cell type and time point are not known. CDR3 residues: CASSVGVSSYEQYF. CDR3 DNA: TGTGCCAGCAGCGTAGGTGTCAGTTCCTACGAGCAGTACTTC. Full variable domain (outside the CDR3, taken from reference TRBV9 and TRBJ2-7): DSGVTQTPKHLITATGQRVTLRCSPRSGDLSVYWYQQSLDQGLQFLIQYYNGEERAKGNILERFSAQQFPDLHSELNLSSLELGDSALYFCASSVGVSSYEQYFGPGTRLTVT.